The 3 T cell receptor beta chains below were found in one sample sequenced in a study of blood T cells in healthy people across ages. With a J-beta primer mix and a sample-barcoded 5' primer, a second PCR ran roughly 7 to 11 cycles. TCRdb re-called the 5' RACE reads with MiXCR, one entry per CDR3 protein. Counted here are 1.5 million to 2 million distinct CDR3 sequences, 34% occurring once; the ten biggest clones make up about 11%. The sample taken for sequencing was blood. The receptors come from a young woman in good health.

Here the CDR3 DNA reads TGTGCCAGCGGCTTCGGACGGCGGGGCTACACCTTC. Amino acids: CASGFGRRGYTF. The chain links TRBV28 to TRBJ1-2; D uncertain. CDR1 and CDR2 (germline): MDHEN, SYDVKM. V gave up 8 bases and J gave up 8 bases, with 15 bases separating them. CDR3 length: 12 amino acids.

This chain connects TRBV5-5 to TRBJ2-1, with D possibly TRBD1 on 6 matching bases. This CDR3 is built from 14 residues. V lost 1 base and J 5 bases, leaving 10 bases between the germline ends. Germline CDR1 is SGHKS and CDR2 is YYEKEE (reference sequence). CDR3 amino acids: CASSLWGQDNEQFF. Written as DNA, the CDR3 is TGTGCCAGCAGCTTGTGGGGGCAGGACAATGAGCAGTTCTTC.

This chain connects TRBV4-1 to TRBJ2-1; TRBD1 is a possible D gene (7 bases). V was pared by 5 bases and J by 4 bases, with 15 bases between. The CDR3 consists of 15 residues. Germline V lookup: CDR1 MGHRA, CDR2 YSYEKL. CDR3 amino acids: CASSARGTVYNEQFF. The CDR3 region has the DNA TGCGCCAGCAGCGCGCGCGGGACAGTATACAATGAGCAGTTCTTC.